The present T cell receptor (beta chain) was sequenced within a study of shared clonotypes between healthy human individuals (dated by TCRdb to between 2020 and 2021). About the investigation overall: The cohort comprised two women and a few men aged 18 to 49 years. For each donor, three plates each were used for CD4 naive and CD4 memory, two plates were used for CD8 naive, and one plate was used for CD8 memory. Blood TCR repertoires of roughly 5 healthy adults were deeply sequenced to estimate repertoire size and the extent of clonotype sharing between individuals. Libraries were prepared and TCR repertoires were sequenced by different laboratories using diverse techniques, in order to increase sequencing depth and limit assay-specific biases. Per donor, leukapheresis produced somewhere between about 0.94 and 9 billion PBMCs. Points the paper makes about the study in general: Incomplete sequencing was indicated by rarefaction of sorted-subset datasets, despite the large sequencing depth. Only blood was sampled, and tissue TCR repertoires likely differ from those in blood. Compared with non-shared clonotypes, the clonotypes found in all four sorted-subset donors had higher generation probabilities. Sharing across a handful of donors was observed for roughly 5% of naive CD4, over 3% of naive CD8, about 2.3% of memory CD4, and about 0.39% of memory CD8 clonotypes. The small number of donors limited the genetic and exposure-history diversity represented. Estimated clonotype richness was generally larger for naive than for memory subsets. Pairwise subsampling indicated that sequencing depth was expected to affect the degree of clonotype sharing among donors.

Note on this clone: Its antigen remains undetermined. No much larger clonotype is one base removed from it; base qualities were not supplied.

The donors were healthy, HIV-negative adults with no recently reported acute infections or vaccinations. Only Caucasian adults living in Nashville, Tennessee, USA were represented among the donors. CD4+ T cells were enriched by magnetic negative selection; naive cells were then positively selected on CD45RA, and the negative fraction formed the memory subset. Blood was collected by leukapheresis, and PBMCs were isolated by Ficoll-Histopaque density gradient centrifugation and then cryopreserved in liquid nitrogen vapor phase. Purity and quantity of every magnetically sorted T cell population were checked by analytical flow cytometry. Genomic DNA was isolated from each sorted fraction and quantified by UV absorbance on a Nanodrop 2000c. Using the deep immunoSEQ assay, multiplex PCR amplified TCR CDR3 regions from genomic DNA. Extracted genomic DNA from each cell subset was spread evenly across all wells of several immunoSEQ 96-well plates, with each plate serving as a replicate. For sorted subsets, each replicate PCR was loaded with 200 to 250 ng genomic DNA, equivalent to 25,000 to 35,000 T cell genomes. The purified libraries were quantified using a Qubit 3.0 fluorometer, sized with a Bioanalyzer 2100, and then quantified again using the KAPA Library Quantification kit. Every immunoSEQ 96-well plate was sequenced on a separate single-read 150-cycle Illumina NextSeq 550 flow cell. The paper's processing steps were these. Because only junctional sequences without quality scores were contained in the immunoSEQ output, filtering matching that applied to full-length reads could not be performed. To assign V/J genes and CDR3, sequences were annotated against IMGT germline references using PyIR, a Python wrapper for IgBLAST v1.9. Reads were removed for weak V/J assignments (E-value above 1e-6), missing CDR3, stop codons, out-of-frame junctions, or ambiguous translated residues. V3J clonotypes were defined as sequences sharing an identical inferred V gene, J gene, and CDR3 amino acid sequence. To compute the percentage overlap between repertoires, the number of shared unique clonotypes was divided by the size of the smaller repertoire. Repertoire richness was assessed with RTK rarefaction, the Chao1 estimator, and Recon v2.1 estimates of unobserved clonotypes. Generation probabilities were computed with OLGA for all TCRbeta clonotypes obtained by the gDNA method from several donors. Not all clones reach the TCRdb copy of this immuneACCESS table, which keeps in-frame sequences only. Checked studies attribute under half of the gap to unresolved V genes and leave the rest unexplained. V and J calls and clone size are as listed in that table; D and trimming were resolved from the DNA. The sample table lists 2 million to 2.5 million clones, 80% to 95% of them with a count of one. The ten largest clones add up to under 0.45% of the sample.

Inclusive of the bounding cysteine and phenylalanine, the CDR3 is 15 residues long. Only the CDR3 part of the read is kept: 45 bases, read in frame from the first base. The germline V gene sets CDR1 to SGHRS and CDR2 to YFSETQ. V drops 2 bases and J drops 6 bases, leaving 17 bases in between. This sequence was found in a man aged 18 to 30 in good health. Some clones in this sample may be carry-over from other donors' samples. The sequenced sample consisted of naive CD4+ T cells from PBMCs. This sample's cell subset or site label indicates: CD45RA+ positively selected. The rearranged chain carries TRBV5-1 and TRBJ1-2, with no D gene named confidently. In nucleotide form, the sequence is TGCGCCAGCAGCTTAGATTACGGAGGATTAGATGGCTACACCTTC. This codes for CASSLDYGGLDGYTF.